This T cell receptor (beta chain) originates from a study of CD8 T cells in ankylosing spondylitis. The study, taken as a whole, reports: Clones linked to disease were reported to show significant enrichment in matched ankylosing spondylitis synovial fluid. Peripheral blood held disease-linked clones only at relatively low frequency, and these were CD8+. Within ankylosing spondylitis blood, a TCR beta motif made up of seven or eight highly homologous variants appeared to be characteristic.

Points on this clonotype: Its antigen remains unknown.

The CDR3 consists of 13 residues. The V and J ends lost 6 bases and 6 bases, in that order; junction bases with no gene match: 7. Germline V CDR1 and CDR2: MNHEY, SMNVEV (reference sequence). Quantitative 5'-RACE with molecular barcodes produced the TCR beta libraries. Each CDR3 protein gets one entry after TCRdb re-called the 5' RACE reads with MiXCR. The data hold approximately 250,000 distinct CDR3 sequences, with approximately 8.4% observed a single time. Material: blood, either unsorted or a sorted T cell fraction (not recorded which). The chain carries TRBV27 and TRBJ2-7; 8 bases map to TRBD2. The TCR sequence derives from a female donor with ankylosing spondylitis or in good health (not recorded which). The DNA for the CDR3 is TGTGCCAGCAGGAGCGGGAGTTACGGCGAGCAGTACTTC. Translated, it gives CASRSGSYGEQYF.